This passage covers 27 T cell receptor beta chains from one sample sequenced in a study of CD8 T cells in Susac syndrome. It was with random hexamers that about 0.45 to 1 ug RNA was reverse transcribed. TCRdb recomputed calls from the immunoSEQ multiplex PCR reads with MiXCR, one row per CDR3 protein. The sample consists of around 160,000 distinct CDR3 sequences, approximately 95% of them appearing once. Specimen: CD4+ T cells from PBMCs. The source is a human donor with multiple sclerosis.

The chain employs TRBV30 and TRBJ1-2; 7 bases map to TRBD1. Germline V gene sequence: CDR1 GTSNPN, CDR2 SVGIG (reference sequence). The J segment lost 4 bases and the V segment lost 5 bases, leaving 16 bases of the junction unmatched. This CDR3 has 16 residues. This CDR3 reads CAWEAGTDSSAYGYTF. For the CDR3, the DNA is TGTGCCTGGGAGGCCGGGACAGACTCAAGCGCCTATGGCTACACCTTC.

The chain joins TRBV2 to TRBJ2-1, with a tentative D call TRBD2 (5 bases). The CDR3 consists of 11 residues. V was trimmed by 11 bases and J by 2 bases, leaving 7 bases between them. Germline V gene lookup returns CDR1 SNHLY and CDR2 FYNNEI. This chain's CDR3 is CASGTYNEQFF. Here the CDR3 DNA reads TGTGCCTCCGGGACCTACAATGAGCAGTTCTTC.

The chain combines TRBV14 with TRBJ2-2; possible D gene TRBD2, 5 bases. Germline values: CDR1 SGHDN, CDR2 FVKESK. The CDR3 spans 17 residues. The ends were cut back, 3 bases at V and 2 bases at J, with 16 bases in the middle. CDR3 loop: CASSHVAKAANTGELFF. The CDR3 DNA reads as TGTGCCAGCAGCCATGTAGCGAAAGCTGCCAACACCGGGGAGCTGTTTTTT. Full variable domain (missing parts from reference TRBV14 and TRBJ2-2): EAGVTQFPSHSVIEKGQTVTLRCDPISGHDNLYWYRRVMGKEIKFLLHFVKESKQDESGMPNNRFLAERTGGTYSTLKVQPAELEDSGVYFCASSHVAKAANTGELFFGEGSRLTVL.

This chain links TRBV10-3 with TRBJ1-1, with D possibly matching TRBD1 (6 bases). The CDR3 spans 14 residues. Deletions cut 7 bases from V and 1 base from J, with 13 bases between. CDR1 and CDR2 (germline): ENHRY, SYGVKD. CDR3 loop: CAITQGQGNTEAFF. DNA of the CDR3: TGTGCCATCACCCAGGGGCAGGGGAACACTGAAGCTTTCTTT.

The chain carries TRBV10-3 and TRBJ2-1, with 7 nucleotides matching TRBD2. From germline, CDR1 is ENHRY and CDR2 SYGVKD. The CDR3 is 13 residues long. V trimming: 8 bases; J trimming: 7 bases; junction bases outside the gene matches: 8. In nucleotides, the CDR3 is TGTGCCATCCGCGGGGGTCAGGATAATGAGCAGTTCTTC. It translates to CAIRGGQDNEQFF.

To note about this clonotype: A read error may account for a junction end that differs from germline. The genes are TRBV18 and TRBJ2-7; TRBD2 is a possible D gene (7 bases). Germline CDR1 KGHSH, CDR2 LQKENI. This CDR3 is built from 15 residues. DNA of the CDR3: TGTGCCAGCTCTCCACAGGGAGGGGGTTCCTACGAGCAGTACTTC. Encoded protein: CASSPQGGGSYEQYF.

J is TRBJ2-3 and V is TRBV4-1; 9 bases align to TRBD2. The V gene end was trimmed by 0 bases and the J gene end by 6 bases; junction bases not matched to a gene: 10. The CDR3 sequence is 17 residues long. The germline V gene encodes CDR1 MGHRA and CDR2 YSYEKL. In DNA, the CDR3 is TGCGCCAGCAGCCAAGATGGTAGCGGGAGCTTTGGCGATACGCAGTATTTT. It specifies CASSQDGSGSFGDTQYF.

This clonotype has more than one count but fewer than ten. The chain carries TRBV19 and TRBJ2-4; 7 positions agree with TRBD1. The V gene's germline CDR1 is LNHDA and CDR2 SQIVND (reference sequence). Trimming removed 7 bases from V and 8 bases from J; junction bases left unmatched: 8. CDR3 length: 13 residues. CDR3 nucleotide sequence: TGTGCCAGTAAAGGACAGGTTCTGGACATTCAGTACTTC. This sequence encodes CASKGQVLDIQYF.

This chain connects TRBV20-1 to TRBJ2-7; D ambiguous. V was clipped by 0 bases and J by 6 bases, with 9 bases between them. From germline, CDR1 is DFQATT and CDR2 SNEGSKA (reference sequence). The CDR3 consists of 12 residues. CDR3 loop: CSAREQAREQYF. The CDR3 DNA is TGCAGTGCTAGAGAACAAGCGCGCGAGCAGTACTTC.

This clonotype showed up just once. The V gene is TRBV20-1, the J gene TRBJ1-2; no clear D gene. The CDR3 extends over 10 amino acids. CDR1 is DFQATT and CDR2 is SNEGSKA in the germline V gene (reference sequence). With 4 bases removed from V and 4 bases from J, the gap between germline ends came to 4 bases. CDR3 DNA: TGCAGTGCTACCACCTATGGCTACACCTTC. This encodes CSATTYGYTF.

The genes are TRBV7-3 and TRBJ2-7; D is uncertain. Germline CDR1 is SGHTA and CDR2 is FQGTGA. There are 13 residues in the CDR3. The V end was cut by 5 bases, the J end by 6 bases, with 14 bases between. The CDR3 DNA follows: TGTGCCAGCAGCAAGGGTGGAGTCGGCGAGCAGTACTTC. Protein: CASSKGGVGEQYF.

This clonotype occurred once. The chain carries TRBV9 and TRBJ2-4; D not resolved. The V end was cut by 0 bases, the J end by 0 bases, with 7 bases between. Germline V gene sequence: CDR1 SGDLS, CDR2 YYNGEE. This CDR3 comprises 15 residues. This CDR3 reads CASSVATGAKNIQYF. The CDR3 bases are TGTGCCAGCAGCGTAGCTACGGGAGCCAAAAACATTCAGTACTTC.

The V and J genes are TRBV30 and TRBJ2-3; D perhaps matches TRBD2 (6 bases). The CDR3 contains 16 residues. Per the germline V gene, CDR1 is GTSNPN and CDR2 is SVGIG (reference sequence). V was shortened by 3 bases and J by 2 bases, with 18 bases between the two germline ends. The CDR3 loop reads CAWRLIGLANTDTQYF. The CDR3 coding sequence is TGTGCCTGGAGGTTAATCGGTCTAGCGAACACAGATACGCAGTATTTT. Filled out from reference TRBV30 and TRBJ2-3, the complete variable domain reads SQTIHQWPATLVQPVGSPLSLECTVEGTSNPNLYWYRQAAGRGLQLLFYSVGIGQISSEVPQNLSASRPQDRQFILSSKKLLLSDSGFYLCAWRLIGLANTDTQYFGPGTRLTVL.

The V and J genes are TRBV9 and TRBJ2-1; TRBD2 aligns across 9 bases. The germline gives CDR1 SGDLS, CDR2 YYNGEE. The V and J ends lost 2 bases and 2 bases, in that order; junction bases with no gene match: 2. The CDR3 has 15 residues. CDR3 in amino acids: CASSVASGTYNEQFF. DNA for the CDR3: TGTGCCAGCAGCGTGGCTAGCGGGACCTACAATGAGCAGTTCTTC.

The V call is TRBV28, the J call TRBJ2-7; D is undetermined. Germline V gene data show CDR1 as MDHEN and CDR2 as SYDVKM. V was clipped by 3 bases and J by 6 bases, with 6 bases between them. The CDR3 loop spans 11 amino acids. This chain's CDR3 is CASSLAREQYF. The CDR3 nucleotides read TGTGCCAGCAGTTTGGCGCGCGAGCAGTACTTC.

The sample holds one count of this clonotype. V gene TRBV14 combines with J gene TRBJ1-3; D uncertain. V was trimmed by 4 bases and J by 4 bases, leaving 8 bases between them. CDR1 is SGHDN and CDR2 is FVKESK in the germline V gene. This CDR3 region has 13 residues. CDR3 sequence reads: CASSPRMGNTIYF. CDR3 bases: TGTGCCAGCAGCCCCCGGATGGGAAACACCATATATTTT.

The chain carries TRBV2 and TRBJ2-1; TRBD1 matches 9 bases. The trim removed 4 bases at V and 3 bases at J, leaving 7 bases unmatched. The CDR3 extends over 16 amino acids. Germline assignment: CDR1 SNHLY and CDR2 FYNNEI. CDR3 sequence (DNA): TGTGCCAGCAGTGGAGCGGGACAGGGAAACTACAATGAGCAGTTCTTC. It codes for CASSGAGQGNYNEQFF.

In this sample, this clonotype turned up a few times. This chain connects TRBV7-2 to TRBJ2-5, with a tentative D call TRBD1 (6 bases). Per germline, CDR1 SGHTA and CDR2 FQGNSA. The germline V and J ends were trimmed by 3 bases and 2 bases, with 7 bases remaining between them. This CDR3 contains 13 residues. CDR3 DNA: TGTGCCAGCAGCTTGCAGGGGCAAGAGACCCAGTACTTC. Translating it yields CASSLQGQETQYF.

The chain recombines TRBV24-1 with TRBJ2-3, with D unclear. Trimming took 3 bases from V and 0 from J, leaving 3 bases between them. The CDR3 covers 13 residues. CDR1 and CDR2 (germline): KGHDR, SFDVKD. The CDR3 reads CATSDPSTDTQYF. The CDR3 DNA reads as TGTGCCACCAGTGATCCCAGCACAGATACGCAGTATTTT.

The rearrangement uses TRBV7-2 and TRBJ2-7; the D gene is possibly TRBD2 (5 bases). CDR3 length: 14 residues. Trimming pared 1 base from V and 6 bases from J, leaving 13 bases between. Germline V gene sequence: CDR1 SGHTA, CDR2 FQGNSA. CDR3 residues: CASSLVEGVGEQYF. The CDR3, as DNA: TGTGCCAGCAGCTTAGTAGAGGGAGTAGGCGAGCAGTACTTC.

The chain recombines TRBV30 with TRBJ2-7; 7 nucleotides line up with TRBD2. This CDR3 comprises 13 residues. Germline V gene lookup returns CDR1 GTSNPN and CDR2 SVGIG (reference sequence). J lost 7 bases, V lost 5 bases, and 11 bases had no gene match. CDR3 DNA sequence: TGTGCCTGGGCCCGGGGGGAGGGTTTGGAGCAGTACTTC. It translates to CAWARGEGLEQYF.

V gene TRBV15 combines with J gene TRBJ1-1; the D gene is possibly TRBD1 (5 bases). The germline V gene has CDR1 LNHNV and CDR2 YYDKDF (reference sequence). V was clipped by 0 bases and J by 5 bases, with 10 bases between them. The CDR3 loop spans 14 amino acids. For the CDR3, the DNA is TGTGCCACCAGCAGAGAGTGGGGGGAGACTGAAGCTTTCTTT. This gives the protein CATSREWGETEAFF.

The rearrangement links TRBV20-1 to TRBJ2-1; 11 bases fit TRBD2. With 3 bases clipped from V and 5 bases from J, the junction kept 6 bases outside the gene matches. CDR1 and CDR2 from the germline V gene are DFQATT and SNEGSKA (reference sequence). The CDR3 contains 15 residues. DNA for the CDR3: TGCAGTGCTAGGGTAGCGGGAGGGCCTCACAATGAGCAGTTCTTC. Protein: CSARVAGGPHNEQFF.

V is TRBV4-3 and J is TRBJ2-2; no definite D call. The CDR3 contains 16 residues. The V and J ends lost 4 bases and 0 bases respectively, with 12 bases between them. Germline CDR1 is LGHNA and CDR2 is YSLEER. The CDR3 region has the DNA TGCGCCAGCAGCCGGTCCGGGTCCGCGAACACCGGGGAGCTGTTTTTT. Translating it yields CASSRSGSANTGELFF.

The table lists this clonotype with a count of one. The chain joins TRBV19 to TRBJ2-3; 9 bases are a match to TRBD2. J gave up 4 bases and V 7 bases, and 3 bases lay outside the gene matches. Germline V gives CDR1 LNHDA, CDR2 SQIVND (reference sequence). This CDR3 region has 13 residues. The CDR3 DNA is TGTGCCAGTAAAGCGGGAGGCGCAGATACGCAGTATTTT. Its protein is CASKAGGADTQYF.

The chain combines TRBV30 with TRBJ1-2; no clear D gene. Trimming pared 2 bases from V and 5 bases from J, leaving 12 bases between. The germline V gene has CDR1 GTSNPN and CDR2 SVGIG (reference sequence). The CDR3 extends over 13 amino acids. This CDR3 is CAWSRSRKYGYTF. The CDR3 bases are TGTGCCTGGAGTCGCTCTAGGAAGTATGGCTACACCTTC.

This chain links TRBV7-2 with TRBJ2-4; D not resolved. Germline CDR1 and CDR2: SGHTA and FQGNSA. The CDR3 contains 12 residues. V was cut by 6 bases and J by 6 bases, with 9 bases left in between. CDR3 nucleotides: TGTGCCAGCAGTCCTCAAAGAAACATTCAGTACTTC. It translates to CASSPQRNIQYF.